This is a list of T cell receptor beta chains from one sample in a study of post-analysis software for immune sequencing data. A single record per CDR3 protein comes from TCRdb applying MiXCR to the PCR reads. The sample lists 350,000 to 500,000 distinct CDR3 sequences, roughly 38% seen once, with 6.5% to 8% in the top ten. Material: blood. The receptors originated from a girl between 2 and 10 years old with multiple sclerosis. Each CDR3 is given without its conserved first and last residue. Rows give clone size only sometimes, using once, few, many, or a class for an expanded clone.

abundance: .; j_gene: TRBJ2-6; v_gene: TRBV28; CDR3aa: ASSRPGQARYGANVLT
abundance: .; j_gene: TRBJ2-5; v_gene: TRBV7-2; CDR3aa: ASSFALISRGQETQY
abundance: few; j_gene: TRBJ2-5; v_gene: TRBV6-1; CDR3aa: ASSSTGGSAETQY
abundance: .; j_gene: TRBJ2-7; v_gene: TRBV2; CDR3aa: ASMEALYVEQY
abundance: .; j_gene: .; v_gene: TRBV20-1; CDR3aa: SAAGSDDYEQY
abundance: .; j_gene: TRBJ1-2; v_gene: TRBV2; CDR3aa: ASSDRQRHYGYT
abundance: once; j_gene: TRBJ2-1; v_gene: TRBV6-2/TRBV6-3; CDR3aa: ASIQTGTGDSEQF
abundance: .; j_gene: .; v_gene: TRBV29-1; CDR3aa: SVTKTGRDEQY
abundance: once; j_gene: TRBJ2-7; v_gene: TRBV7-9; CDR3aa: ASRARGPGNNEQY
abundance: .; j_gene: TRBJ2-7; v_gene: TRBV7-9; CDR3aa: ASSLGSGTVSYEQY
abundance: .; j_gene: TRBJ2-1; v_gene: TRBV9; CDR3aa: ASSAGDYRSYNEQF
abundance: .; j_gene: TRBJ1-1; v_gene: TRBV28; CDR3aa: ASSVPQGATEAF
abundance: .; j_gene: TRBJ1-6; v_gene: TRBV7-8; CDR3aa: ASSYIRAGDSPLH
abundance: once; j_gene: TRBJ2-3; v_gene: TRBV5-1; CDR3aa: ASRLDTSTDTQY
abundance: .; j_gene: TRBJ2-6; v_gene: TRBV28; CDR3aa: ASSLGRVLPSGANVLT
abundance: .; j_gene: TRBJ2-3; v_gene: TRBV5-5; CDR3aa: ASSPTSGGHAITDTQY
abundance: .; j_gene: TRBJ2-1; v_gene: TRBV10-3; CDR3aa: AISETGQGSDEQF
abundance: .; j_gene: TRBJ2-3; v_gene: TRBV28; CDR3aa: ASSIGGRSDTQY
abundance: few; j_gene: TRBJ2-7; v_gene: TRBV29-1; CDR3aa: SAQGIGYEQY
abundance: .; j_gene: TRBJ1-2; v_gene: TRBV25-1; CDR3aa: ASSRGRSDYGYT
abundance: many; j_gene: TRBJ2-7; v_gene: TRBV15; CDR3aa: ATSRGTGTLIQQY
abundance: .; j_gene: TRBJ2-7; v_gene: TRBV3-1; CDR3aa: ASSPRLRGLAGPLHSYEQY
abundance: .; j_gene: .; v_gene: TRBV4-1; CDR3aa: ASSQGEGITYEQY
abundance: few; j_gene: TRBJ2-7; v_gene: TRBV6-5; CDR3aa: ASSYSGAASGSYEQY
abundance: few; j_gene: TRBJ2-7; v_gene: TRBV4-1; CDR3aa: ASSQPLGEQY
abundance: few; j_gene: TRBJ1-2; v_gene: TRBV10-2; CDR3aa: ASQNWTGNGYT
abundance: .; j_gene: TRBJ2-3; v_gene: TRBV7-2; CDR3aa: ASSPPSRGGGGTDTQY
abundance: few; j_gene: TRBJ2-3; v_gene: TRBV24-1; CDR3aa: ATSVNEDRADTQY